Below, one T cell receptor beta chain is given with its context. The junction differs from germline at one of its ends, possibly a read error. Unstimulated regulatory T cells (CD4+CD25+CD127-), CD4+CD25- non-regulatory cells, CD4 and CD8 cells were FACS-sorted from thawed PBMCs. This record comes from a study of Tregs in tolerant kidney transplant recipients. Clones were sequenced by immunoSEQ multiplex PCR, and TCRdb holds only the in-frame ones, with some missing. The sample yields roughly 120,000 clones, about 90% seen once. The CDR3 consists of 17 residues. CDR1 and CDR2 from the germline V gene are SGHNT and YYREEE (reference sequence).

V is TRBV5-4 and J is TRBJ2-2; 13 bases match TRBD2. Source material: CD4+ T cells from blood. This TCR derives from a human donor in good health. For the CDR3, the DNA is TGTGCCCGCAGCTGGGGGGGACTAGCGGGAAGAGGCGGGGAGCTGTTTTTT. Translated: CARSWGGLAGRGGELFF. Combining the CDR3 with reference TRBV5-4 and TRBJ2-2 gives the whole variable domain ETGVTQSPTHLIKTRGQQVTLRCSSQSGHNTVSWYQQALGQGPQFIFQYYREEENGRGNFPPRFSGLQFPNYSSELNVNALELDDSALYLCARSWGGLAGRGGELFFGEGSRLTVL.